This TCR beta chain was obtained from a study of T cell responses to AZD1222 COVID-19 vaccine. Points from the study as a whole: The study found vaccine-associated CD4 TCRs spanning spike, dominant at 160-218 and 743-854.

Profiling relied on immunoSEQ multiplex PCR, and the TCRdb table lists in-frame clones only, not all of them. The sample lists 120,000 to 150,000 clones, under 95% occurring once. Germline CDR1 reads SGDLS; CDR2 reads YYNGEE. The V gene lost 2 bases and the J gene lost 7 bases, with 19 bases spanning the gap. This CDR3 comprises 16 residues. The sample holds a few counts of this clone. The target antigen is unknown. V is TRBV9 and J is TRBJ1-5, with a tentative D call TRBD1 (6 bases). This sample comprised peripheral blood, obtained on day 0 of MenACWY control vaccination. The TCR originated in an adult in good health. CDR3 residues: CASSVSPQQGSQPQHF. The DNA for the CDR3 is TGTGCCAGCAGCGTTTCCCCTCAACAGGGATCACAGCCCCAGCATTTT.